The 2 T cell receptor beta chains given below trace back to one sample, sequenced in a study of CD8 T cells in Susac syndrome. cDNA came from about 0.51 to 1 ug RNA primed by random hexamers. TCRdb reanalysed the immunoSEQ multiplex PCR reads using MiXCR and keeps one entry per CDR3 protein. The table shows roughly 150,000 distinct CDR3 sequences, with around 93% occurring only once. The sequenced sample was CD4+ T cells from PBMCs. The origin of the receptors is a human donor in good health.

This sequence joins TRBV3-1 and TRBJ1-2; the match to TRBD1 covers 8 bases. Trimming at V came to 0 bases and at J to 7 bases, leaving 4 bases not matched to a gene. Germline V gene sequence: CDR1 LGHDT, CDR2 YNNKEL (reference sequence). The CDR3 spans 14 residues. CDR3 sequence (DNA): TGTGCCAGCAGCCAAGAGGGACAGGTCGGTGGCTACACCTTC. It translates to CASSQEGQVGGYTF. Full variable domain (remainder filled in from reference TRBV3-1 and TRBJ1-2): DTAVSQTPKYLVTQMGNDKSIKCEQNLGHDTMYWYKQDSKKFLKIMFSYNNKELIINETVPNRFSPKSPDKAHLNLHINSLELGDSAVYFCASSQEGQVGGYTFGSGTRLTVV.

V is TRBV9 and J is TRBJ1-2, with D maybe TRBD1 (6 bases). This CDR3 contains 13 residues. Germline assignment: CDR1 SGDLS and CDR2 YYNGEE. The V end was cut by 7 bases, the J end by 6 bases, with 16 bases between. The CDR3 spells CASGHQGMDGYTF. In DNA, the CDR3 is TGTGCCAGCGGACACCAGGGGATGGATGGCTACACCTTC.